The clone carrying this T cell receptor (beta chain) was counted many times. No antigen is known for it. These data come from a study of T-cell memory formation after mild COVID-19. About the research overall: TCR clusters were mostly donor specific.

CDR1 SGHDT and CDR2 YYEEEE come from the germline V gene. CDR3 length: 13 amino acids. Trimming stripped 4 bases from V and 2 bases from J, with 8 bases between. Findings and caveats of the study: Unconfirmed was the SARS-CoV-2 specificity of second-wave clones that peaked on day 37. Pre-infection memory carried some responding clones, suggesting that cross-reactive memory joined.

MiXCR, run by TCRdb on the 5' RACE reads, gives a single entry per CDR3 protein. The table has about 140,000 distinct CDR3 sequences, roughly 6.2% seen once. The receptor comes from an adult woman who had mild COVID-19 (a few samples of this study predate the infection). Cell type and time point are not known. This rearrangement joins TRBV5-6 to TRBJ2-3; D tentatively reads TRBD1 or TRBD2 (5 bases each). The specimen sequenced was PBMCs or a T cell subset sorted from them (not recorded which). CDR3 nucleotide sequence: TGTGCCAGCAGCCCAGGGACCACAGATACGCAGTATTTT. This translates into CASSPGTTDTQYF. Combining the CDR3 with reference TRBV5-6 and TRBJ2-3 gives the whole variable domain DAGVTQSPTHLIKTRGQQVTLRCSPKSGHDTVSWYQQALGQGPQFIFQYYEEEERQRGNFPDRFSGHQFPNYSSELNVNALLLGDSALYLCASSPGTTDTQYFGPGTRLTVL.